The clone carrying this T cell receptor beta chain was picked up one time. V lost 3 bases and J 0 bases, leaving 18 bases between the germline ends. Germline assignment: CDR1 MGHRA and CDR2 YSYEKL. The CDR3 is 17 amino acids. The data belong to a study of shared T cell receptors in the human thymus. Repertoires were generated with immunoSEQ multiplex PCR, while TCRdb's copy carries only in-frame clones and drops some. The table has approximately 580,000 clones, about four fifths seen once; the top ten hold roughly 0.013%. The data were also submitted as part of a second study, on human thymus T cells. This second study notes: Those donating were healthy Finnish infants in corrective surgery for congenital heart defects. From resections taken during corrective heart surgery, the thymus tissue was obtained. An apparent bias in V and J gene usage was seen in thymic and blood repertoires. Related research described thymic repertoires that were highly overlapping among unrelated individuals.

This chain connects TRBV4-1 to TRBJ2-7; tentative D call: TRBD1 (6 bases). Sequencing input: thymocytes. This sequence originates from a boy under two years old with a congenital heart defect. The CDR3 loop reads CASSHLVYRVRSYEQYF. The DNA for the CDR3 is TGCGCCAGCAGCCACCTTGTCTACAGGGTACGCTCCTACGAGCAGTACTTC.